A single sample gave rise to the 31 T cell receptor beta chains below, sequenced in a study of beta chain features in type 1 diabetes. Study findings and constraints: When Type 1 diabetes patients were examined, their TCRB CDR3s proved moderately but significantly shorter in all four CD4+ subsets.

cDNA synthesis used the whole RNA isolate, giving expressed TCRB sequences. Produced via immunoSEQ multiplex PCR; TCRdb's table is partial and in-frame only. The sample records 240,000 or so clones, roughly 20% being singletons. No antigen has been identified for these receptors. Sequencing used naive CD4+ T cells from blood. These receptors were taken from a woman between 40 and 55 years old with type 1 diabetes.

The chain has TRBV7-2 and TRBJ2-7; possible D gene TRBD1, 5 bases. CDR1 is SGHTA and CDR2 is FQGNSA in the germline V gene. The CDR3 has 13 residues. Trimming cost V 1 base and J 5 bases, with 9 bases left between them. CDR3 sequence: CASSLVSRDEQYF. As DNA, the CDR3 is TGTGCCAGCAGCTTAGTTTCCAGGGACGAGCAGTACTTC.

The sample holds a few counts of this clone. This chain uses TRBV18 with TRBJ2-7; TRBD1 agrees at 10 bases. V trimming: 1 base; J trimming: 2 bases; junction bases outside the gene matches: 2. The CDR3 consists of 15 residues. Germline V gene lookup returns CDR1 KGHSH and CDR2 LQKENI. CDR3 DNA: TGTGCCAGCTCACCACGGGACAGGGGTCCCTACGAGCAGTACTTC. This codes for CASSPRDRGPYEQYF.

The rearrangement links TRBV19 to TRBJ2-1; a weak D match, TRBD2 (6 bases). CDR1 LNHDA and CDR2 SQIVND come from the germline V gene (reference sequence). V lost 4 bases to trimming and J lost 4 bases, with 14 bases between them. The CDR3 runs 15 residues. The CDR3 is CASSTRGAGYNEQFF. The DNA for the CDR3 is TGTGCCAGTAGTACCCGGGGAGCGGGTTACAATGAGCAGTTCTTC.

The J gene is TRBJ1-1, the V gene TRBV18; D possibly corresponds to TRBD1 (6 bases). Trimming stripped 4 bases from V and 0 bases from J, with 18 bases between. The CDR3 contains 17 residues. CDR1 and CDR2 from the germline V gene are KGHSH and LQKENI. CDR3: CASSLIPPGQVNTEAFF. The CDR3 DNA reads TGTGCCAGCTCACTTATCCCCCCGGGACAAGTGAACACTGAAGCTTTCTTT.

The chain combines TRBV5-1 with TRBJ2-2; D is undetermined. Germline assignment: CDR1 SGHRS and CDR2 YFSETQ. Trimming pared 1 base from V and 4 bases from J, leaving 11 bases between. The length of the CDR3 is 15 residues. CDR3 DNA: TGCGCCAGCAGCTTGAACGCTGGCGGCACCGGGGAGCTGTTTTTT. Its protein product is CASSLNAGGTGELFF.

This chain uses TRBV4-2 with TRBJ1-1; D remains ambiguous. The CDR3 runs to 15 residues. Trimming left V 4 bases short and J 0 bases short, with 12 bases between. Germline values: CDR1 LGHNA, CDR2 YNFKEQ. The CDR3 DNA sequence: TGTGCCAGCAGCCCCGAGAGGCCCATGAACACTGAAGCTTTCTTT. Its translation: CASSPERPMNTEAFF.

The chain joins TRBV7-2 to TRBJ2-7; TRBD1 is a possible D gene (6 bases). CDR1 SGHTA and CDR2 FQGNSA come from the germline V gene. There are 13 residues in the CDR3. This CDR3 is CACGGQRSYEQYF. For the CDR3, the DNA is TGTGCGTGCGGAGGACAGAGGTCCTACGAGCAGTACTTC. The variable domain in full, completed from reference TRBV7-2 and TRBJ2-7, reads GAGVSQSPSNKVTEKGKDVELRCDPISGHTALYWYRQSLGQGLEFLIYFQGNSAPDKSGLPSDRFSAERTGGSVSTLTIQRTQQEDSAVYLCACGGQRSYEQYFGPGTRLTVT.

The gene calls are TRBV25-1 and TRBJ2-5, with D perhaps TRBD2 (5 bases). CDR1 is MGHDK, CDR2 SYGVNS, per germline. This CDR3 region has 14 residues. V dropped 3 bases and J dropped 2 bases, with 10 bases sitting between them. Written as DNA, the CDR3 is TGTGCCAGCAGTGAGCCGATAGCGCAAGAGACCCAGTACTTC. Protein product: CASSEPIAQETQYF.

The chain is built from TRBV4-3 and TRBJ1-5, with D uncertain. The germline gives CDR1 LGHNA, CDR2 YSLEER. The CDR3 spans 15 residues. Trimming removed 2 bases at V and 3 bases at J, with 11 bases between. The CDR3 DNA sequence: TGCGCCAGCAGCCAAACCCGCTTAGACAATCAGCCCCAGCATTTT. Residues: CASSQTRLDNQPQHF.

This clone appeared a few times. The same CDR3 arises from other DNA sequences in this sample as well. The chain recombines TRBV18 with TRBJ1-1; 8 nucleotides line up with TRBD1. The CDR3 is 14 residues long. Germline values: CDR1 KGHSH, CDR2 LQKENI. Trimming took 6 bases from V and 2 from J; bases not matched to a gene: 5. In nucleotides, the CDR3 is TGTGCCAGCTCTTCCGGGACAGGCAACACTGAAGCTTTCTTT. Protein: CASSSGTGNTEAFF.

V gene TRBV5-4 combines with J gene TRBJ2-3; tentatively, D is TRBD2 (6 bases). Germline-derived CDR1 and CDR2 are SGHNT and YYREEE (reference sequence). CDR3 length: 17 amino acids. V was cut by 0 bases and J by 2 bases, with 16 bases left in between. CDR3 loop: CASSLDPEGRATDTQYF. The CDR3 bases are TGTGCCAGCAGCTTGGACCCGGAGGGCAGGGCCACAGATACGCAGTATTTT.

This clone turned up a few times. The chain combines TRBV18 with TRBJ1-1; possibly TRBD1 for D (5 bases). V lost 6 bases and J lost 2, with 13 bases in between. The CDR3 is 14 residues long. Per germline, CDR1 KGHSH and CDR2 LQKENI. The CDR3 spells CASSRDGKNTEAFF. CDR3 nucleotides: TGTGCCAGCTCGCGGGACGGAAAAAACACTGAAGCTTTCTTT.

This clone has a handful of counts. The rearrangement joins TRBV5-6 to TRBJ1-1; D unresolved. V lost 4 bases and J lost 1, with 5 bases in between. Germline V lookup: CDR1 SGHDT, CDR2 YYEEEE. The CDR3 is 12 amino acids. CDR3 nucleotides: TGTGCCAGCAGCGGCCAGAACACTGAAGCTTTCTTT. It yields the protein CASSGQNTEAFF.

The DNA for the CDR3 is TGTGCCTGGAGCAGGCGTAACTATGGCTACACCTTC. Encoded protein: CAWSRRNYGYTF. The gene calls are TRBV30 and TRBJ1-2; no clear D gene. Germline V lookup: CDR1 GTSNPN, CDR2 SVGIG (reference sequence). V was cut by 3 bases and J by 1 base, with 6 bases left in between. The CDR3 is 12 residues long.

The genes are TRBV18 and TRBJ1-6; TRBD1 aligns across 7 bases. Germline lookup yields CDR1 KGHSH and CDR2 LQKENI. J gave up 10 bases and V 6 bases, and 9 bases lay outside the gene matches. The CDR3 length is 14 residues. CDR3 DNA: TGTGCCAGCTCCCTCGAGACAGGGAACTCACCCCTCCACTTT. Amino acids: CASSLETGNSPLHF.

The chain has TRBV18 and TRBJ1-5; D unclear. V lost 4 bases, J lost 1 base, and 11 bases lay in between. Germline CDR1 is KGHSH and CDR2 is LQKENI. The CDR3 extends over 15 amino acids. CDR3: CASSLYGSSNQPQHF. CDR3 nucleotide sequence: TGTGCCAGCTCACTGTACGGGTCAAGCAATCAGCCCCAGCATTTT.

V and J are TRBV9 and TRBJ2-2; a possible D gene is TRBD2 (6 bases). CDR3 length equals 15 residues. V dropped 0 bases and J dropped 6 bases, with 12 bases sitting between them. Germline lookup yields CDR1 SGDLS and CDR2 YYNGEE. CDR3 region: CASSVVPTGAGELFF. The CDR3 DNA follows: TGTGCCAGCAGCGTAGTGCCCACGGGGGCCGGGGAGCTGTTTTTT.

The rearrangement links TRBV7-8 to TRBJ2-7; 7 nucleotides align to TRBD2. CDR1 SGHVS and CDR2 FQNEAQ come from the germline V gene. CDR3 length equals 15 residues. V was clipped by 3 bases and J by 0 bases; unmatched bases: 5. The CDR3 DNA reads TGTGCCAGCAGCTTGGAGGGCGGGAGCTCCTACGAGCAGTACTTC. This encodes CASSLEGGSSYEQYF.

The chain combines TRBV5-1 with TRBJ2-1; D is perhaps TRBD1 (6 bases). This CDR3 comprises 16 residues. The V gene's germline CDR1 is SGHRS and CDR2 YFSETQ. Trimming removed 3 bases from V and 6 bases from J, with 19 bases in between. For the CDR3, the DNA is TGCGCCAGCAGCTGGGGGCGCTCACTCCAGGGCAATGAGCAGTTCTTC. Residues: CASSWGRSLQGNEQFF.

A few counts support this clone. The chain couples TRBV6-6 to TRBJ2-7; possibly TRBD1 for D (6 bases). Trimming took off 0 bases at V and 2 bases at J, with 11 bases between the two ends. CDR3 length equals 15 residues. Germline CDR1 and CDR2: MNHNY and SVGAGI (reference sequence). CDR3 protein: CASSYSRGNAYEQYF. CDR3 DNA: TGTGCCAGCAGTTACTCGAGGGGGAACGCCTACGAGCAGTACTTC.

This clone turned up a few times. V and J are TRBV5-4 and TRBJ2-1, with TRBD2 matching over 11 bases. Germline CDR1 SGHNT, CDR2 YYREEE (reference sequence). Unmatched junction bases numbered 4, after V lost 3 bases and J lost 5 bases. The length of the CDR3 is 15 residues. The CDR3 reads CASSSTSGTHNEQFF. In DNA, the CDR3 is TGTGCCAGCAGCTCGACTAGCGGGACCCACAATGAGCAGTTCTTC. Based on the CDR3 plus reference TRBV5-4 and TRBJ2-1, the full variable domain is ETGVTQSPTHLIKTRGQQVTLRCSSQSGHNTVSWYQQALGQGPQFIFQYYREEENGRGNFPPRFSGLQFPNYSSELNVNALELDDSALYLCASSSTSGTHNEQFFGPGTRLTVL.

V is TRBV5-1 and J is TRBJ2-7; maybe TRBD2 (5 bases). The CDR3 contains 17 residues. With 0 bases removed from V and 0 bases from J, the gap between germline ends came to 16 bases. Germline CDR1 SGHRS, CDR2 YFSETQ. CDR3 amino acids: CASSLAEGGPSSYEQYF. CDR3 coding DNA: TGCGCCAGCAGCTTGGCCGAAGGAGGCCCTAGCTCCTACGAGCAGTACTTC.

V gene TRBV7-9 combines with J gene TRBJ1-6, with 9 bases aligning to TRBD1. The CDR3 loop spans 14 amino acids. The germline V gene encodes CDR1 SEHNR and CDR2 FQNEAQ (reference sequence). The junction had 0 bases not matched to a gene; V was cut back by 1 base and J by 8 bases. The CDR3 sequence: CASSLGTGDSPLHF. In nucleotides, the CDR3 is TGTGCCAGCAGCTTAGGGACAGGGGATTCACCCCTCCACTTT.

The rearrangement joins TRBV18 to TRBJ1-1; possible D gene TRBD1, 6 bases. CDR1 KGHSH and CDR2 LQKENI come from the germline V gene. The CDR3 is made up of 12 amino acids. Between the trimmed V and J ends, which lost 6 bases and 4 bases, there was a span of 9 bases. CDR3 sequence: CASSPGATEAFF. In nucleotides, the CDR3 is TGTGCCAGCTCCCCAGGGGCCACTGAAGCTTTCTTT.

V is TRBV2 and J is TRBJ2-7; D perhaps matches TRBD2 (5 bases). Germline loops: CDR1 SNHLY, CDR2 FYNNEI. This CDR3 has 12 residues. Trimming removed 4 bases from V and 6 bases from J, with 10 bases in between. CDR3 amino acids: CASSGLAGEQYF. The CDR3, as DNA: TGTGCCAGCAGTGGTCTTGCGGGCGAGCAGTACTTC.

The CDR3: CAWSYYPGLAGSRHTDTQYF. The CDR3 bases are TGTGCCTGGAGTTATTACCCGGGACTAGCGGGATCACGGCACACAGATACGCAGTATTTT. This chain links TRBV30 with TRBJ2-3; the match to TRBD2 covers 13 bases. The CDR3 runs 20 residues. With 2 bases clipped from V and 2 bases from J, the junction kept 16 bases outside the gene matches. Germline loops: CDR1 GTSNPN, CDR2 SVGIG (reference sequence). The full variable domain, rest sourced from reference TRBV30 and TRBJ2-3, is SQTIHQWPATLVQPVGSPLSLECTVEGTSNPNLYWYRQAAGRGLQLLFYSVGIGQISSEVPQNLSASRPQDRQFILSSKKLLLSDSGFYLCAWSYYPGLAGSRHTDTQYFGPGTRLTVL.

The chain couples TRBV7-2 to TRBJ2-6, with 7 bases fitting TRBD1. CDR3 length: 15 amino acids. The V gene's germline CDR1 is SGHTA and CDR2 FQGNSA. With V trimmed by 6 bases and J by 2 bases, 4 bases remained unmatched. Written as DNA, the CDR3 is TGTGCCAGCAGGCCTACAGGGGCTGGGGCCAACGTCCTGACTTTC. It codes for CASRPTGAGANVLTF.

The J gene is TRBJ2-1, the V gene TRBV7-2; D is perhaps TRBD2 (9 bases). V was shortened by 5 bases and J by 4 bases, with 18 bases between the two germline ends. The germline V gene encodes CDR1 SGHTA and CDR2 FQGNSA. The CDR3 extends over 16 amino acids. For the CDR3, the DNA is TGTGCCAGCAGCCCCAGGGGGCTAGCGGGATACAATGAGCAGTTCTTC. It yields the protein CASSPRGLAGYNEQFF.

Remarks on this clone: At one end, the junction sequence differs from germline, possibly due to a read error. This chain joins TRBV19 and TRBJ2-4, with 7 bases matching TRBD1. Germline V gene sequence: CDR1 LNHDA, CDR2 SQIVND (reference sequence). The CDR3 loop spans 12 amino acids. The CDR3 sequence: CASSNRDRLRSF. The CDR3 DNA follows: TGTGCCAGTAGTAATCGGGACAGACTCCGAAGCTTC.

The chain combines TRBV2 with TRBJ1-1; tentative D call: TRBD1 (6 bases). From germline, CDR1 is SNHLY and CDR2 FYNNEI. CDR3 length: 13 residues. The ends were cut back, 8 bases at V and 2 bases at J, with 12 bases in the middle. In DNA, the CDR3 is TGTGCCAGCCTTCGGACAGCTAACACTGAAGCTTTCTTT. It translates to CASLRTANTEAFF.

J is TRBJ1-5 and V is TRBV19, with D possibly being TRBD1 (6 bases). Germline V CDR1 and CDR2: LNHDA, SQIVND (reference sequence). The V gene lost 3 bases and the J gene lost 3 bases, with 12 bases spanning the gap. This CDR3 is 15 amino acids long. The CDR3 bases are TGTGCCAGTAGTATGGAACAGGGCCTCAATCAGCCCCAGCATTTT. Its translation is CASSMEQGLNQPQHF.